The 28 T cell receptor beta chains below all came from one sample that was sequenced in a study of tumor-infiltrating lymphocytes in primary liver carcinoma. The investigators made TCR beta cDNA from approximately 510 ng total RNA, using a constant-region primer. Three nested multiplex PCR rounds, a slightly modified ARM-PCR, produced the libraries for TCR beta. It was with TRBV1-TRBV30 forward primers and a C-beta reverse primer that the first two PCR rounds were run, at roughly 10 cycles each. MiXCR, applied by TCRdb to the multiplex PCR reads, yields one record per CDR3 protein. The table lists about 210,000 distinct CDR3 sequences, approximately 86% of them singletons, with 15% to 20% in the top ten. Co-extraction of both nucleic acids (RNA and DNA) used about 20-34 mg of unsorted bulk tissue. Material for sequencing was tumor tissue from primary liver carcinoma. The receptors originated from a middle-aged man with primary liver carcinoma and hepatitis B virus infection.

The CDR3 coding sequence is TGTGCCAGCAACCCTGGGACTAGATTCCACAATGAGCAGTTCTTC. Its translation: CASNPGTRFHNEQFF. The chain combines TRBV6-2 or TRBV6-3 with TRBJ2-1; TRBD2 matches at 8 bases. This CDR3 spans 15 amino acids. Germline V gives CDR1 MNHEY, CDR2 SVGEGT. J lost 5 bases, V lost 7 bases, and 10 bases had no gene match.

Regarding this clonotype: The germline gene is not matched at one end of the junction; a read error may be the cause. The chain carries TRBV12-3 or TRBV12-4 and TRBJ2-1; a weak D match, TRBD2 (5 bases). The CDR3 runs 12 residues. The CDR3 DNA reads TGTGCCAGCAGCCCACTAGGCAATGAGGAGTTTTTC. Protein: CASSPLGNEEFF.

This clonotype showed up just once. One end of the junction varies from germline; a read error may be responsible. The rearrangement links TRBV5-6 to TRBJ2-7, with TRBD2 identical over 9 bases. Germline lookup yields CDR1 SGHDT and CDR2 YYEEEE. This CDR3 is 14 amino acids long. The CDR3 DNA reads TGTGCCAACAGCGGCATAGCGGGAGTTTTTGAGCAGTACTTC. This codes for CANSGIAGVFEQYF.

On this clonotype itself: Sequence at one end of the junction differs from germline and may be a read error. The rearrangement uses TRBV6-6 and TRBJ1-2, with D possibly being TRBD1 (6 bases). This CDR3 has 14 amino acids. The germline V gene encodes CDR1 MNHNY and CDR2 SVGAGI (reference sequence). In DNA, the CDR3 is TGTGCCAGCACCTTACAGTCGGACAGTTATGGCTACAGCTTC. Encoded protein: CASTLQSDSYGYSF.

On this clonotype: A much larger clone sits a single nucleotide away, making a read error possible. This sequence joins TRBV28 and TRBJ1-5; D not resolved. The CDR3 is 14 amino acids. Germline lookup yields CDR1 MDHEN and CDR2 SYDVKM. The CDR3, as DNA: TGTGCCAGCAACCTCGGCGACGGCAATCAGCCCCATCATTTT. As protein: CASNLGDGNQPHHF.

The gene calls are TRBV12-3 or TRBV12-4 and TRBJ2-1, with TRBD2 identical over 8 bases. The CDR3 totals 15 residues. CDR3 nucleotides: TGTATCAGCAGTTTAGAGGGCCGGGGGGGCAATGAGCAGTTCTTC. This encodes CISSLEGRGGNEQFF.

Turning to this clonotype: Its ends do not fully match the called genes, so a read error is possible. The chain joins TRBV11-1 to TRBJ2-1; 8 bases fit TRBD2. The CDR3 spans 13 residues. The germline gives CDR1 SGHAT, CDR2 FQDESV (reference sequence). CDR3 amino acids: CASSTGGPNVQFF. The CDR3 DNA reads TGTGCCAGCAGCACGGGGGGGCCGAATGTGCAGTTCTTC.

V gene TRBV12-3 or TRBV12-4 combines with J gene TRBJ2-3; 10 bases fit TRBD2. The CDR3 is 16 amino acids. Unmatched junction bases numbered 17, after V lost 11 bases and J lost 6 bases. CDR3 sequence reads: CACTWGLARVSDTQYF. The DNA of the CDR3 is TGTGCCTGCACCTGGGGACTAGCGCGAGTCAGCGATACGCAGTATTTT.

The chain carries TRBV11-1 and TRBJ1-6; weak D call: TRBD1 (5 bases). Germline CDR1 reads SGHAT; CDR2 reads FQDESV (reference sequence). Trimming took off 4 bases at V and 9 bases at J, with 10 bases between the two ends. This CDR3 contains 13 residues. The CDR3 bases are TGTGCCAGCAGCTCGACACAGGTTTCACCCCTCCACTTT. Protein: CASSSTQVSPLHF.

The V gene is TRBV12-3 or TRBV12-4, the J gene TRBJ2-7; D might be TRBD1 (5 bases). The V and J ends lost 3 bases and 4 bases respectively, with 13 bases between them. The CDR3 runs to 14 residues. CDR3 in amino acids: CASSLQGRSYEQYF. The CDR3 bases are TGTGCCAGCAGTTTGCAGGGAAGGTCTTACGAGCAGTACTTC.

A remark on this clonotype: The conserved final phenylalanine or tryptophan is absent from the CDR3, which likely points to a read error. The CDR3 sequence: CSVEGGVGITVTQYY. CDR3 nucleotides: TGCAGCGTTGAGGGCGGGGTCGGCATCACAGTTACGCAGTATTAT. The gene calls are TRBV29-1 and TRBJ2-3; tentatively, D is TRBD2 (6 bases). Per the germline V gene, CDR1 is SQVTM and CDR2 is ANQGSEA. CDR3 length: 15 residues.

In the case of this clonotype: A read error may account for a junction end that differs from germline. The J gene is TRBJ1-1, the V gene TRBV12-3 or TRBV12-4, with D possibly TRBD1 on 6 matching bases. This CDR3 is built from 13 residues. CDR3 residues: CASRTITDSEGFF. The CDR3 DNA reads TGTGCCAGCAGGACCATAACGGACAGTGAAGGTTTCTTT.

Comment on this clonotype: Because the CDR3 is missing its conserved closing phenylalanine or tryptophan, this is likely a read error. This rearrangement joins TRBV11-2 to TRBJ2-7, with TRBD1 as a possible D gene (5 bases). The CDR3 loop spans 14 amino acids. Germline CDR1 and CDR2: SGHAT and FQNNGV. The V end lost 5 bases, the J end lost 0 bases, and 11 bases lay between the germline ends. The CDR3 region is CASSHNRNSYEQYL. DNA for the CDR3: TGTGCCAGCAGCCATAACAGGAACTCCTACGAGCAGTACTTA.

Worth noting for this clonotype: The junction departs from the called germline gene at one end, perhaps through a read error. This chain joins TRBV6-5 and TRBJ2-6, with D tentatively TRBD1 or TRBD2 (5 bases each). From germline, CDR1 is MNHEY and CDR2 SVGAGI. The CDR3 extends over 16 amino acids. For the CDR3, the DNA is TGTGCTAGCAGATACTTCACGGGCTCTGGGGGCAACGTCCTGACTTTC. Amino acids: CASRYFTGSGGNVLTF.

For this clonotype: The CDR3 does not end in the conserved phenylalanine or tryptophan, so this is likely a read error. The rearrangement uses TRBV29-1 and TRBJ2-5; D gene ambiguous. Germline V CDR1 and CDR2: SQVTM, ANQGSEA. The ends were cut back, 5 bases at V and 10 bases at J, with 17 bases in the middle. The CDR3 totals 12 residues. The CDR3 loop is CSVPLGVEIQYL. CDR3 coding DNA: TGCAGCGTTCCACTGGGCGTGGAAATCCAGTACTTA.

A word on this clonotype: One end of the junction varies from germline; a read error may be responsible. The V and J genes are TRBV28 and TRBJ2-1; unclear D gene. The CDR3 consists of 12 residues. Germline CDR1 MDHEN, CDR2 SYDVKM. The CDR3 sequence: CATLSSSHEQFF. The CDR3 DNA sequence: TGCGCCACCCTCTCATCTAGTCATGAGCAGTTCTTC.

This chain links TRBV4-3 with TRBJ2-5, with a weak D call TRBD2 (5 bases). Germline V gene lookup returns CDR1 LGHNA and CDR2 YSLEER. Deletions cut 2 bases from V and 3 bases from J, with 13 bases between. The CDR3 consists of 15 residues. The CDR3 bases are TGCGCCAGCAGCCAATGTCTAGTGGAGGAAGAGACCCAGTACTTC. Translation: CASSQCLVEEETQYF.

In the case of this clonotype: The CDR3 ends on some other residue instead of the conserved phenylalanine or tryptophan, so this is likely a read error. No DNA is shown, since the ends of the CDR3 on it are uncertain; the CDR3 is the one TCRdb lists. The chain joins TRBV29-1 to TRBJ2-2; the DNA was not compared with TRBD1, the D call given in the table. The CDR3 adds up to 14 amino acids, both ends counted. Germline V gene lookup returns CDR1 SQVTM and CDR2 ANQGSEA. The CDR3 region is CSAQGQGNTGELFY.

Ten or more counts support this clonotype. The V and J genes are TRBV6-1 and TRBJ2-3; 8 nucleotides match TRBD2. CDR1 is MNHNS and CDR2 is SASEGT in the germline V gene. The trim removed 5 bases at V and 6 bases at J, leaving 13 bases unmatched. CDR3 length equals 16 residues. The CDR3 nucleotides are TGTGCCAGCAGTCGCCAAGCGGGAGCCCTCGACGATACGCAGTATTTT. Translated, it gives CASSRQAGALDDTQYF.

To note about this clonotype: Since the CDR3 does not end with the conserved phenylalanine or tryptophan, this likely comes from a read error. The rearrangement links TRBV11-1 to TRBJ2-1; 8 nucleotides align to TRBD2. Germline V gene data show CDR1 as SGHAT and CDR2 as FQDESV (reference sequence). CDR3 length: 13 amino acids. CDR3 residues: CASSSGGPNEQFL. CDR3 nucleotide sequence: TGTGCCAGTAGCTCGGGAGGGCCCAATGAGCAGTTCTTG.

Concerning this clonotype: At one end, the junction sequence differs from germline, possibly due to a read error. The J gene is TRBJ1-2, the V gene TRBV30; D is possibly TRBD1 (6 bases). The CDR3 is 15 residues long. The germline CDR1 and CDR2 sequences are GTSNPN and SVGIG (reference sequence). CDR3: CVWRPRDKTNYGYTF. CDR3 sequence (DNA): TGTGTCTGGAGGCCCCGGGACAAAACTAACTATGGCTACACGTTC.

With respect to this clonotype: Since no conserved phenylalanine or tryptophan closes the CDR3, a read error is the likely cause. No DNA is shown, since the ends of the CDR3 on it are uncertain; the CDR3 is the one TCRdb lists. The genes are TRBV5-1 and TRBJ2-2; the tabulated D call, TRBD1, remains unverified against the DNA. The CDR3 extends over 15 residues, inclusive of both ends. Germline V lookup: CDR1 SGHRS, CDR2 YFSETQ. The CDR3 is CASRSPLGNTGELFS.

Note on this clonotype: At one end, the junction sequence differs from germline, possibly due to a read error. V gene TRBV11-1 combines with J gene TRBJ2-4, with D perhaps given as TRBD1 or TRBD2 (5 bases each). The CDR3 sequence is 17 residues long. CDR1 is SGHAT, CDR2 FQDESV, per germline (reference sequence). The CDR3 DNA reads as TGTGCCAGCAGCTTTCCCGGGACCAACGGGACCAAAAGCATTCAGTGCTTC. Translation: CASSFPGTNGTKSIQCF.

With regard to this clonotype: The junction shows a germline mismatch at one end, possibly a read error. CDR3 DNA: TGTGCCAGCAGATTGCAGGGGAGGGCAGATACGCAGTATTTT. Protein product: CASRLQGRADTQYF. The chain combines TRBV5-1 with TRBJ2-3; the D gene is possibly TRBD2 (7 bases). The CDR3 length is 14 residues. Germline V gene sequence: CDR1 SGHRS, CDR2 YFSETQ.

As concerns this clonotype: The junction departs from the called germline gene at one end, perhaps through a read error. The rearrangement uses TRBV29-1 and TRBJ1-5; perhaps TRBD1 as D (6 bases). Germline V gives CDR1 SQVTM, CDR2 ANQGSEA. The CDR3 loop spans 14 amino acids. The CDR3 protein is CSVGYTGNRQSQHF. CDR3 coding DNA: TGCAGCGTTGGATACACAGGGAACCGACAGTCCCAACATTTT.

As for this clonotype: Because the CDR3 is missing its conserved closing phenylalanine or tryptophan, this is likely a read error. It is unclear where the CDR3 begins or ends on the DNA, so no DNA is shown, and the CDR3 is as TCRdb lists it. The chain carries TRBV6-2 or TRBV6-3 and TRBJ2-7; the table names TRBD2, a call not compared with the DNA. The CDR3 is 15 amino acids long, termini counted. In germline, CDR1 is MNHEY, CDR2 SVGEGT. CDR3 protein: CASRQGLAGSSEHYS.

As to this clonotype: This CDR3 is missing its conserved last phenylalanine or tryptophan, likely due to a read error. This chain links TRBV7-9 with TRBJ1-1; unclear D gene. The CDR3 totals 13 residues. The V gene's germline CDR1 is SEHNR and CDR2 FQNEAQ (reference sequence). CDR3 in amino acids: CASSLSANTEAFY. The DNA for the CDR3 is TGTGCCAGTAGCTTATCCGCGAACACTGAAGCTTTCTAT.

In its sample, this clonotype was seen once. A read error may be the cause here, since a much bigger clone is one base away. CDR3 bases: TGTGCCAGCAGGGCGACTAGCGGGGGCTCCTACAATGAGCAGTTATTC. This translates into CASRATSGGSYNEQLF. The V call is TRBV28, the J call TRBJ2-1; 12 positions agree with TRBD2. Germline lookup yields CDR1 MDHEN and CDR2 SYDVKM. This CDR3 comprises 16 residues.